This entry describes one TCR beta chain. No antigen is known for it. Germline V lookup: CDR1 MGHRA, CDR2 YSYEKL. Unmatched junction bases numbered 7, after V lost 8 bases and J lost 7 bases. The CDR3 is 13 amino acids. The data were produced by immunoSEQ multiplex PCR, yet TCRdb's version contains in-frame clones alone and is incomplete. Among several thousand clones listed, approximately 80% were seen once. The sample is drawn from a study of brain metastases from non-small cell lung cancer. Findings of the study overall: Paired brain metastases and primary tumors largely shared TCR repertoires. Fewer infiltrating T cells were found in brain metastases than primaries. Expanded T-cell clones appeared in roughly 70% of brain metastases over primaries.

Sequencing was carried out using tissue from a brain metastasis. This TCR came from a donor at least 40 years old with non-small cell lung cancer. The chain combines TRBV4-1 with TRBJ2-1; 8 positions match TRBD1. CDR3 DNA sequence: TGCGCCAGCCACGGGACAGGAGGGAATGAGCAGTTCTTC. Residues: CASHGTGGNEQFF.